This T cell receptor beta chain was retrieved from a study of blood T cell repertoires in COVID-19. On the study more broadly: From the United States, Italy and Spain came samples of acute and convalescent COVID-19. PBMCs, B-cell-depleted T cells, or T cells provided the cDNA or gDNA that made up the material.

In the original workflow: Amplification with reference gene primers provided the estimates of nucleated cell counts. This table comes from immunoSEQ multiplex PCR, and its TCRdb copy is limited to in-frame clones, with some not included. For V, J and clone size, that table is used; D and trimming come from the DNA. Among approximately 89,000 clones listed, about four fifths were seen once. Germline V gives CDR1 SGHVS, CDR2 FQNEAQ. The V end was cut by 1 base, the J end by 5 bases, with 9 bases between. The CDR3 spans 15 residues. The sequenced sample consisted of peripheral blood. The J gene is TRBJ1-6, the V gene TRBV7-8, with a possible D match to TRBD1 (6 bases). The sequence came from a man in his 70s with COVID-19, enrolled during active disease. The CDR3: CASSLGTVNNSPLHF. The CDR3 DNA sequence: TGTGCCAGCAGCTTAGGGACAGTAAATAATTCACCCCTCCACTTT.